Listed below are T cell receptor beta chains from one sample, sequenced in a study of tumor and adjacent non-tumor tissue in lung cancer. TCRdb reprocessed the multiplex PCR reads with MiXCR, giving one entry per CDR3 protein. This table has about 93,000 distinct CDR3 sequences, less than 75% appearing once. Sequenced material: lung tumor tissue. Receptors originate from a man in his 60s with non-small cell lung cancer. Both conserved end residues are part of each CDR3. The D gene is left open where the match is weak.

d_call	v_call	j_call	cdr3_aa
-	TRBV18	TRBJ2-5	CASSPDQGQYF
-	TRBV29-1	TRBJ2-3	CIVVKLSRGDTQYF
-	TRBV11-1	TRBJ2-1	CANSFIVRQDEQFF
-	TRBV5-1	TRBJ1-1	CASSLAVNQGVPEAFF
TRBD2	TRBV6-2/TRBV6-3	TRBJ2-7	CASSYPSTSGSLEQYF
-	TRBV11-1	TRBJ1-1	CASSLSAGENEAFF
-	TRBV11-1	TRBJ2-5	CASSSPTGLVETQYF
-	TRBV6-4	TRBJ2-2	CASSDRTAGELFF
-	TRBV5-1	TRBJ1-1	CASKVRLNIEAFF
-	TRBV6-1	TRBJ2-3	CASSDWQGVTDTQYF
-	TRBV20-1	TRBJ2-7	CSALGTGLSEQYF
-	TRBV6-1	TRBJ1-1	CASSERGAHTEAIF
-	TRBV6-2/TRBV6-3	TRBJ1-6	CASSRPNNSPLHF
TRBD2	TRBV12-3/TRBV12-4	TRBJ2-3	CASSLRLAGGSTDTQYF
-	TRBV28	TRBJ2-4	CVSSLTAGANIRYF
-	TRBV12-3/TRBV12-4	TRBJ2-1	CASSFQGRDNELFF
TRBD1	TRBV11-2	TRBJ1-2	CASSTGQGAYYGYTF
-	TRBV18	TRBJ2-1	CASSLTINEQFF
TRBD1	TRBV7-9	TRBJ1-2	CASSSDRGGGYTF
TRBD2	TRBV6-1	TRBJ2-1	CASIDKHAGGPNNEQFF
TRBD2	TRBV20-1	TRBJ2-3	CSASLTSGSQDTQYF
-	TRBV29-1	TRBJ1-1	CSVRMNTEAFF
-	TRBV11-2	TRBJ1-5	CASSPNNSPGQPQHF
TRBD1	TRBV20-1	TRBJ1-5	CSASPTGNINQPQHF
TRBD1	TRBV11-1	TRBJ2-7	CASSTVGQGRYEQYF
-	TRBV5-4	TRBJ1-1	CASSDGRSINTEAFF
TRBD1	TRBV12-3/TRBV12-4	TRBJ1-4	CASTQGDNEKLFF
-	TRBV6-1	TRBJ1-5	CAHDANIGNQPQHF
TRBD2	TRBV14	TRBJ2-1	CASSELAGVFEQFF
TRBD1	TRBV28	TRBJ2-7	CSSSPTGGRNEQYF
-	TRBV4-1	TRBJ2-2	CASSQGQGLAVGELFF
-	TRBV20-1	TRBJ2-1	CSASVQNSEQFF
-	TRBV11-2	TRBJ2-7	CASSLVGGRGSYEPHF
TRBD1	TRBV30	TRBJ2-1	CAWGITETGGLNEQFF
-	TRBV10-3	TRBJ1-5	CAAGRNSNQPQHF
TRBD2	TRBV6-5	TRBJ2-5	CASSPGLAVETQHF
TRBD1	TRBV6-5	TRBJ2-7	CASSYSLGGQNEQYF
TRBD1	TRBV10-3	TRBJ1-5	CAIGQGGQPQHF